This T cell receptor beta chain appears in the sequencing data of a study of blood T cell repertoires in COVID-19. CDR3 size: 15 residues. Trimming left V 1 base short and J 5 bases short, with 15 bases between. Looked up from germline, CDR1 is LGHNA and CDR2 is YNFKEQ. Repertoires were generated with immunoSEQ multiplex PCR, while TCRdb's copy carries only in-frame clones and drops some. Of about 190,000 clones detected, about 88% appear once; the ten largest clones hold about 26%. The sequence was collected from a woman in her thirties or forties in a cohort exposed to, infected with or recovered from COVID-19 (not recorded which). This chain links TRBV4-2 with TRBJ2-7; D perhaps matches TRBD2 (6 bases). The sequenced material came from PBMCs or T cells enriched from blood (not recorded which). The CDR3, as DNA: TGTGCCAGCAGCCAAGGCCTCGGGACTCCCAACGAGCAGTACTTC. Residues: CASSQGLGTPNEQYF.